One sample yielded the 18 T cell receptor beta chains listed below, sequenced in a study of OX40 agonist ivuxolimab in advanced cancers. The method was immunoSEQ multiplex PCR; TCRdb's version includes in-frame clones alone and lacks a portion of them. This sample has approximately 79,000 clones; around 83% occur once, and the top ten carry approximately 0.99%. The source material was CD4+ or CD8+ T cells sorted from blood, sampled in a trial of the OX40 agonist ivuxolimab. The source of these receptors is an adult with an advanced solid tumor such as melanoma, head and neck, liver or kidney cancer.

This clone has a single count. The genes are TRBV27 and TRBJ1-5; 7 nucleotides align to TRBD1. Germline V CDR1 and CDR2: MNHEY, SMNVEV (reference sequence). The V and J ends lost 2 bases and 6 bases, in that order; junction bases with no gene match: 7. This CDR3 spans 15 amino acids. The DNA for the CDR3 is TGTGCCAGCAGTTTAGTCCAGGGGGGTGGTCAGCCCCAGCATTTT. It codes for CASSLVQGGGQPQHF.

The chain links TRBV19 to TRBJ1-1; D is undetermined. The CDR3 loop spans 15 amino acids. V lost 8 bases and J 8 bases, leaving 24 bases between the germline ends. Per the germline V gene, CDR1 is LNHDA and CDR2 is SQIVND (reference sequence). The DNA for the CDR3 is TGTGCCAGTCGCGAGGGTAGGCAGACAAATAGAGAAGCTTTCTTT. Residues: CASREGRQTNREAFF.

The chain recombines TRBV5-4 with TRBJ1-2; 7 positions match TRBD1. The CDR3 totals 15 residues. CDR1 is SGHNT and CDR2 is YYREEE in the germline V gene (reference sequence). With V trimmed by 5 bases and J by 2 bases, 9 bases remained unmatched. CDR3 loop: CASRSPGRGNYGYTF. DNA for the CDR3: TGTGCCAGCAGGTCGCCGGGCAGGGGGAACTATGGCTACACCTTC.

The chain joins TRBV6-1 to TRBJ2-2, with 7 bases identical to TRBD1. CDR1 is MNHNS, CDR2 SASEGT, per germline. CDR3 length equals 15 residues. The V and J ends lost 6 bases and 5 bases, in that order; junction bases with no gene match: 9. The CDR3, as DNA: TGTGCCAGCAGCACGACAGGGTGGTTGACCGGGGAGCTGTTTTTT. This encodes CASSTTGWLTGELFF.

The genes are TRBV10-3 and TRBJ2-2; 9 bases are a match to TRBD2. CDR1 ENHRY and CDR2 SYGVKD come from the germline V gene. V trimming: 6 bases; J trimming: 4 bases; junction bases outside the gene matches: 9. The CDR3 has 16 amino acids. In DNA form, the CDR3 reads TGTGCCATCAGCCCTCGGAGCGGGGGGCTCACCGGGGAGCTGTTTTTT. As protein: CAISPRSGGLTGELFF.

The chain recombines TRBV29-1 with TRBJ2-7, with D tentatively TRBD2 (5 bases). CDR3 length: 14 residues. Trimming removed 5 bases from V and 2 bases from J, with 16 bases in between. Germline CDR1 is SQVTM and CDR2 is ANQGSEA. In DNA form, the CDR3 reads TGCAGCGTTAAGGGAGACCTGGCCACCTACGAGCAGTACTTC. It codes for CSVKGDLATYEQYF.

This chain links TRBV5-4 with TRBJ2-7; no clear D gene. The CDR3 runs 13 residues. Trimming shortened V by 0 bases and J by 3 bases, and 7 bases separated the two germline ends. CDR1 is SGHNT and CDR2 is YYREEE in the germline V gene (reference sequence). The CDR3 spells CASSLAQNYEQYF. The CDR3 region has the DNA TGTGCCAGCAGCTTGGCCCAGAACTACGAGCAGTACTTC.

The rearrangement uses TRBV5-4 and TRBJ2-1; possible D gene TRBD1, 6 bases. Germline V CDR1 and CDR2: SGHNT, YYREEE (reference sequence). The CDR3 is made up of 14 amino acids. V was shortened by 4 bases and J by 9 bases, with 17 bases between the two germline ends. CDR3 sequence reads: CASSHRTERIEQFF. DNA for the CDR3: TGTGCCAGCAGCCACCGGACAGAAAGGATTGAGCAGTTCTTC.

The V and J genes are TRBV27 and TRBJ2-4; the D gene is possibly TRBD1 (6 bases). The V end was cut by 2 bases, the J end by 5 bases, with 13 bases between. Germline V gene sequence: CDR1 MNHEY, CDR2 SMNVEV (reference sequence). The CDR3 length is 15 residues. The CDR3 nucleotides read TGTGCCAGCAGTTTAGAGGGGGTTGGGGAAAACATTCAGTACTTC. This gives the protein CASSLEGVGENIQYF.

The J gene is TRBJ2-7, the V gene TRBV7-2; no reliable D call. Per the germline V gene, CDR1 is SGHTA and CDR2 is FQGNSA. With 1 base removed from V and 0 bases from J, the gap between germline ends came to 10 bases. This CDR3 is 15 amino acids long. The CDR3 nucleotides are TGTGCCAGCAGCTTAGAGTGGGGTAGCTCCTACGAGCAGTACTTC. As protein: CASSLEWGSSYEQYF.

The V call is TRBV4-1, the J call TRBJ2-1, with 11 bases identical to TRBD1. The CDR3 extends over 16 amino acids. With V trimmed by 1 base and J by 9 bases, 8 bases remained unmatched. Germline CDR1 is MGHRA and CDR2 is YSYEKL. The CDR3 DNA reads as TGCGCCAGCAGCCAAGTAGGCGGACAGGGGGCGCGTGAGCAGTTCTTC. Its translation is CASSQVGGQGAREQFF.

The V call is TRBV29-1, the J call TRBJ2-3, with D tentatively TRBD2 (7 bases). This CDR3 spans 14 amino acids. The germline gives CDR1 SQVTM, CDR2 ANQGSEA. The V end lost 7 bases, the J end lost 1 base, and 15 bases lay between the germline ends. As DNA, the CDR3 is TGCAGCGCCTGGGGGGGCGGGGGCACAGATACGCAGTATTTT. Translated: CSAWGGGGTDTQYF.

The chain is built from TRBV7-2 and TRBJ2-5; D tentatively reads TRBD1 or TRBD2 (5 bases each). In germline, CDR1 is SGHTA, CDR2 FQGNSA. CDR3 length: 16 residues. V lost 5 bases to trimming and J lost 2 bases, with 18 bases between them. The CDR3 is CASSPSGSWAQETQYF. The CDR3 coding sequence is TGTGCCAGCAGCCCCTCAGGGAGTTGGGCTCAAGAGACCCAGTACTTC.

The V call is TRBV7-6, the J call TRBJ2-3; no firm D call. Germline assignment: CDR1 SGHVS and CDR2 FNYEAQ. There are 12 residues in the CDR3. V was pared by 1 base and J by 3 bases, with 2 bases between. CDR3 region: CASSLETDTQYF. In DNA, the CDR3 is TGTGCCAGCAGCTTAGAGACAGATACGCAGTATTTT.

The chain is built from TRBV5-6 and TRBJ1-2; TRBD1 matches at 10 bases. With V trimmed by 1 base and J by 7 bases, 7 bases remained unmatched. The CDR3 totals 15 residues. Per germline, CDR1 SGHDT and CDR2 YYEEEE. The CDR3 sequence is CASSLSGDRGRGYTF. CDR3 sequence (DNA): TGTGCCAGCAGCTTGTCGGGGGACAGGGGTCGTGGCTACACCTTC.

This sequence joins TRBV27 and TRBJ2-7, with D unclear. CDR3 size: 14 residues. Germline V lookup: CDR1 MNHEY, CDR2 SMNVEV (reference sequence). V lost 2 bases, J lost 1 base, and 9 bases lay in between. CDR3 sequence reads: CASSLEAVSYEQYF. The CDR3 DNA is TGTGCCAGCAGTTTAGAGGCGGTATCCTACGAGCAGTACTTC.

CDR3 coding DNA: TGTGCCAGCAGCAAAGTAACAGGGGCCTCCTACAATGAGCAGTTCTTC. It codes for CASSKVTGASYNEQFF. The chain couples TRBV21-1 to TRBJ2-1; the DNA was not used to check the table's D call, TRBD1. TRBV21-1 is an annotated pseudogene. The CDR3 is made up of 16 amino acids.

This chain joins TRBV9 and TRBJ2-1, with 8 bases that match TRBD1. Germline V gives CDR1 SGDLS, CDR2 YYNGEE. This CDR3 is built from 13 residues. V gave up 3 bases and J gave up 5 bases; unmatched junction bases: 1. The CDR3 reads CASSGTGNNEQFF. For the CDR3, the DNA is TGTGCCAGCAGCGGGACAGGGAACAATGAGCAGTTCTTC.